This TCR beta chain was profiled in a study of beta chain features in type 1 diabetes. Germline V gives CDR1 SQVTM, CDR2 ANQGSEA. The CDR3 loop spans 13 amino acids. Germline trimming cut 7 bases from V and 4 bases from J; bases unmatched to any gene: 4. Study-wide results and limits: There were fewer insertions and more deletions at the VDJ junctions of type 1 diabetes patients. PCR might pick shorter templates more often, in the same way for patients and controls. For cells with high TCR expression, cDNA sequencing could yield over-representation.

For this clone: Its antigen is not identified.

Sequencing targeted expressed TCRB transcripts, as all isolated RNA had been reverse transcribed. Using immunoSEQ multiplex PCR, the repertoire was profiled, and TCRdb retains in-frame clones only, with some absent. The data contain about 260,000 clones, roughly two thirds of them seen just once; the ten biggest clones take up approximately 0.053%. Cells sorted by CD45RO/CCR7/CD25/CD127/CD95/CD27 comprised CD4+ naive, central memory, regulatory and stem cell-like memory cells. Material: naive CD4+ T cells from blood. This sequence originates from a man younger than 40 in good health. The rearrangement uses TRBV29-1 and TRBJ2-1; 10 bases match TRBD2. CDR3: CSASGGLYNEQFF. The CDR3, as DNA: TGCAGCGCTAGCGGGGGACTTTACAATGAGCAGTTCTTC.